This record covers a single T cell receptor (beta chain). What it binds is unknown. This sample is drawn from a study of OX40 agonist ivuxolimab in advanced cancers. Study details: Prior therapy, whether anti-PD-1, anti-PD-L1 or anti-CTLA-4, was allowed, and roughly 40% had some. Notes on the study in general: No determination was made of the antigen specificity of the expanded peripheral T cells. Mean expanded clone counts were higher in CD8+ than CD4+ T cells.

Blood sampling took place at baseline, cycle 4 day 1, and cycle 7 day 1. Sequenced by immunoSEQ multiplex PCR; TCRdb stores in-frame clones only, minus some. Here the sample spans 30,000 to 40,000 clones, roughly 87% being singletons. The ends were cut back, 4 bases at V and 3 bases at J, with 15 bases in the middle. The CDR3 sequence is 15 residues long. Germline CDR1 PRHDT, CDR2 FYEKMQ (reference sequence). The V gene is TRBV13, the J gene TRBJ1-2; D unresolved. Sample: CD4+ or CD8+ T cells sorted from blood, taken in a trial of the OX40 agonist ivuxolimab. The origin of this receptor is an adult with an advanced solid tumor such as melanoma, head and neck, liver or kidney cancer. CDR3 sequence reads: CASSSSGGRDYGYTF. The CDR3 DNA reads as TGTGCCAGCAGCTCCTCAGGTGGGAGAGACTATGGCTACACCTTC.